Each of the 26 T cell receptor beta chains below was sequenced from the same sample in a study of T cells in Graves' hyperthyroidism and ophthalmopathy. Amplification of TCR beta CDR3 regions was performed using RNA transcripts as template. The HTBI set primed first-round TCR CDR3 RT-PCR. In TCRdb, the multiplex PCR reads were re-called with MiXCR into one record per CDR3 protein. The table includes around 540,000 distinct CDR3 sequences, more than 15% detected once. Sequenced material: blood. All receptors come from a woman in her 30s with Graves' ophthalmopathy.

This clonotype was picked up many times. The V and J genes are TRBV28 and TRBJ2-1; 7 nucleotides align to TRBD1. The J segment lost 5 bases and the V segment lost 7 bases, leaving 8 bases of the junction unmatched. Germline CDR1 MDHEN, CDR2 SYDVKM. This CDR3 contains 14 residues. CDR3 bases: TGTGCCAGCACGATAGGGGACAGAGACAATGAGCAGTTCTTC. Protein product: CASTIGDRDNEQFF.

This clonotype was detected ten times or more. The rearrangement joins TRBV7-9 to TRBJ2-3; 9 bases align to TRBD1. V lost 5 bases and J lost 3; bases outside the gene matches: 12. Germline loops: CDR1 SEHNR, CDR2 FQNEAQ (reference sequence). This CDR3 region has 17 residues. The CDR3 coding sequence is TGTGCCAGCAGCCCTTACGGCACAGGGGGCTGGACAGATACGCAGTATTTT. This gives the protein CASSPYGTGGWTDTQYF.

This chain connects TRBV30 to TRBJ1-1; D is undetermined. V was trimmed by 2 bases and J by 2 bases, leaving 12 bases between them. CDR3 size: 14 residues. Germline-derived CDR1 and CDR2 are GTSNPN and SVGIG (reference sequence). CDR3 bases: TGTGCCTGGAGTTTTGAGACTCCAAACACTGAAGCTTTCTTT. Translation gives CAWSFETPNTEAFF. Based on the CDR3 plus reference TRBV30 and TRBJ1-1, the full variable domain is SQTIHQWPATLVQPVGSPLSLECTVEGTSNPNLYWYRQAAGRGLQLLFYSVGIGQISSEVPQNLSASRPQDRQFILSSKKLLLSDSGFYLCAWSFETPNTEAFFGQGTRLTVV.

J is TRBJ2-5 and V is TRBV24-1; possible D gene TRBD1, 5 bases. The V gene's germline CDR1 is KGHDR and CDR2 SFDVKD. This CDR3 is 17 amino acids long. V was pared by 1 base and J by 4 bases, with 18 bases between. CDR3 DNA: TGTGCCACCAGTGATTTAAAGGGGCCCGGCATCCGAGAGACCCAGTACTTC. This translates into CATSDLKGPGIRETQYF.

In this sample, this clonotype turned up a few times. The V call is TRBV6-1, the J call TRBJ2-1; D call uncertain. This CDR3 is built from 10 residues. Germline V gene sequence: CDR1 MNHNS, CDR2 SASEGT. V was shortened by 8 bases and J by 7 bases, with 6 bases between the two germline ends. CDR3 bases: TGTGCCAGCGGTGGAAATGAGCAGTTCTTC. Its translation: CASGGNEQFF.

This clonotype showed up many times. This rearrangement joins TRBV5-6 to TRBJ1-1; no firm D call. The V end was cut by 4 bases, the J end by 3 bases, with 13 bases between. The CDR3 spans 14 residues. Germline CDR1 is SGHDT and CDR2 is YYEEEE. The CDR3: CASSRFGRDTEAFF. The DNA for the CDR3 is TGTGCCAGCAGCAGATTCGGACGCGACACTGAAGCTTTCTTT. The full variable domain, in which reference TRBV5-6 and TRBJ1-1 provide the parts outside the CDR3, is DAGVTQSPTHLIKTRGQQVTLRCSPKSGHDTVSWYQQALGQGPQFIFQYYEEEERQRGNFPDRFSGHQFPNYSSELNVNALLLGDSALYLCASSRFGRDTEAFFGQGTRLTVV.

In its sample, this clonotype was seen a few times. The DNA of the CDR3 is TGTGCCATCAGGGGAGGGGGTACGGATGAAAAACTGTTTTTT. Translated: CAIRGGGTDEKLFF. The chain has TRBV10-3 and TRBJ1-4; maybe TRBD1 (6 bases). Trimming took off 6 bases at V and 6 bases at J, with 14 bases between the two ends. The CDR3 extends over 14 amino acids. Germline V lookup: CDR1 ENHRY, CDR2 SYGVKD.

This clonotype was seen just once. The chain joins TRBV7-2 to TRBJ2-4; 8 bases align to TRBD2. Germline lookup yields CDR1 SGHTA and CDR2 FQGNSA. The CDR3 is 12 amino acids. V lost 6 bases, J lost 16 bases, and 11 bases stayed unmatched. For the CDR3, the DNA is TGTGCCAGCAGATCCGATTCGGGACTAGGCTACTTC. The encoded protein is CASRSDSGLGYF.

In this sample, this clonotype turned up many times. V and J are TRBV18 and TRBJ2-7, with D possibly called TRBD1 or TRBD2 (5 bases each). Trimming took 8 bases from V and 0 from J, leaving 11 bases between them. The CDR3 contains 13 residues. CDR1 and CDR2 from the germline V gene are KGHSH and LQKENI. CDR3 nucleotides: TGTGCCAGCACTGGGACGGCCTCCTACGAGCAGTACTTC. Translation gives CASTGTASYEQYF.

At least ten counts were recorded for this clonotype. The chain uses TRBV30 and TRBJ1-1, with unresolved D. Germline V lookup: CDR1 GTSNPN, CDR2 SVGIG (reference sequence). This CDR3 has 16 residues. V was shortened by 0 bases and J by 1 base, with 15 bases between the two germline ends. The CDR3 is CAWSVRPHGGNTEAFF. The CDR3 bases are TGTGCCTGGAGTGTAAGGCCCCACGGAGGGAACACTGAAGCTTTCTTT.

Of note for this clonotype: One end of the junction is discordant with germline, which a read error may explain. DNA for the CDR3: TGCGCCAGCAGCGCAGGGTTCTACAATGAGCAGTCCTTC. Residues: CASSAGFYNEQSF. J is TRBJ2-1 and V is TRBV5-1; perhaps TRBD1 as D (5 bases). Looked up from germline, CDR1 is SGHRS and CDR2 is YFSETQ. The CDR3 has 13 amino acids.

The sample holds many counts of this clonotype. The chain couples TRBV2 to TRBJ1-1, with D unclear. Germline values: CDR1 SNHLY, CDR2 FYNNEI. The V end was cut by 4 bases, the J end by 1 base, with 7 bases between. The CDR3 sequence is 13 residues long. This CDR3 is CASSGRGNTEAFF. CDR3 in DNA: TGTGCCAGCAGTGGGCGGGGGAACACTGAAGCTTTCTTT.

The table lists this clonotype with many counts. V is TRBV7-9 and J is TRBJ2-5, with 7 bases aligning to TRBD2. CDR3 length equals 15 residues. Germline V gene lookup returns CDR1 SEHNR and CDR2 FQNEAQ (reference sequence). V lost 5 bases to trimming and J lost 7 bases; unmatched junction nucleotides: 13. The DNA of the CDR3 is TGTGCCAGCAGCCCCCGGACTAGGGTCATGCTGACCCAGTACTTC. This codes for CASSPRTRVMLTQYF. Drawing the rest from reference TRBV7-9 and TRBJ2-5, the complete variable domain is DTGVSQNPRHKITKRGQNVTFRCDPISEHNRLYWYRQTLGQGPEFLTYFQNEAQLEKSRLLSDRFSAERPKGSFSTLEIQRTEQGDSAMYLCASSPRTRVMLTQYFGPGTRLLVL.

Many counts were recorded for this clonotype. Written as DNA, the CDR3 is TGTGCCAGCAAGGGGACAGGGAGTGAAAAACTGTTTTTT. Amino acids: CASKGTGSEKLFF. The chain is built from TRBV28 and TRBJ1-4, with TRBD1 matching over 9 bases. CDR3 length: 13 residues. With V trimmed by 7 bases and J by 7 bases, 4 bases remained unmatched. The germline V gene encodes CDR1 MDHEN and CDR2 SYDVKM.

This clonotype occurred many times. The chain combines TRBV9 with TRBJ2-3; no clear D gene. The CDR3 covers 13 residues. CDR1 is SGDLS, CDR2 YYNGEE, per germline. The V gene lost 5 bases and the J gene lost 5 bases, with 12 bases spanning the gap. This CDR3 reads CASSSPVGDTQYF. CDR3 sequence (DNA): TGTGCCAGCAGTAGCCCCGTCGGAGATACGCAGTATTTT.

This clonotype turned up a few times. The rearrangement joins TRBV18 to TRBJ2-1; TRBD1 aligns across 9 bases. V shed 8 bases, J shed 0 bases, and the junction held 11 bases outside the gene matches. The CDR3 spans 17 residues. Germline V gene data show CDR1 as KGHSH and CDR2 as LQKENI. The CDR3 spells CASRDRANPSSYNEQFF. The CDR3 DNA reads TGTGCCAGCCGGGACAGGGCGAACCCCAGCTCCTACAATGAGCAGTTCTTC.

This clonotype was observed at least ten times. V usage is TRBV5-6 and J usage is TRBJ1-1; the match to TRBD1 covers 8 bases. The J segment lost 12 bases and the V segment lost 3 bases, leaving 7 bases of the junction unmatched. Germline CDR1 reads SGHDT; CDR2 reads YYEEEE. CDR3 length: 12 amino acids. CDR3 loop: CASSWGQVLPFF. Written as DNA, the CDR3 is TGTGCCAGCAGCTGGGGACAGGTCTTACCTTTCTTT.

This clonotype was found a few times. The chain is built from TRBV9 and TRBJ2-3; D not certain. The CDR3 contains 14 residues. CDR1 is SGDLS and CDR2 is YYNGEE in the germline V gene. Trimming took off 1 base at V and 1 base at J, with 7 bases between the two ends. The CDR3 sequence: CASSVTPGTDTQYF. CDR3 bases: TGTGCCAGCAGCGTAACCCCAGGCACAGATACGCAGTATTTT.

This chain joins TRBV18 and TRBJ2-2, with TRBD2 identical over 9 bases. Trimming at V came to 2 bases and at J to 5 bases, leaving 12 bases not matched to a gene. This CDR3 contains 18 residues. From germline, CDR1 is KGHSH and CDR2 LQKENI. CDR3 residues: CASSPELAGASGTGELFF. CDR3 nucleotide sequence: TGTGCCAGCTCACCAGAACTAGCGGGCGCCTCGGGGACCGGGGAGCTGTTTTTT.

This clonotype occurred a few times. This chain joins TRBV27 and TRBJ2-4; 7 bases fit TRBD2. Germline V gene lookup returns CDR1 MNHEY and CDR2 SMNVEV (reference sequence). The CDR3 runs to 15 residues. J was trimmed by 8 bases and V by 6 bases; bases with no gene match: 13. CDR3 coding DNA: TGTGCCAGCAGAAACCCCCGGGACTACGGGCACATTCAGTACTTC. Translated, it gives CASRNPRDYGHIQYF.

This clonotype was seen a handful of times. The chain uses TRBV6-1 and TRBJ2-5; 9 bases match TRBD1. The CDR3 sequence is 13 residues long. Germline values: CDR1 MNHNS, CDR2 SASEGT. The V segment lost 5 bases and the J segment 6 bases; nucleotides outside the gene matches: 4. This chain's CDR3 is CASSPDRGKTQYF. CDR3 sequence (DNA): TGTGCCAGCAGTCCCGACAGGGGGAAGACCCAGTACTTC.

This clonotype was recorded at least ten times. The chain joins TRBV11-2 to TRBJ2-5; D is possibly TRBD1 (5 bases). This CDR3 spans 14 amino acids. Per germline, CDR1 SGHAT and CDR2 FQNNGV. V was pared by 3 bases and J by 5 bases, with 13 bases between. The CDR3 DNA follows: TGTGCCAGCAGCTTCCTCCAGGGATTGGAGACCCAGTACTTC. Translation gives CASSFLQGLETQYF.

This clonotype was seen more than once but under ten times. The chain joins TRBV10-1 to TRBJ2-7; 9 nucleotides agree with TRBD2. The germline V gene encodes CDR1 WNHNN and CDR2 SYGVQD (reference sequence). The J segment lost 2 bases and the V segment lost 2 bases, leaving 10 bases of the junction unmatched. CDR3 length equals 17 residues. CDR3 amino acids: CASSEDLAGRGTYEQYF. CDR3 coding DNA: TGCGCCAGCAGTGAGGATCTAGCGGGACGGGGGACCTACGAGCAGTACTTC.

This chain connects TRBV6-5 to TRBJ2-2; TRBD2 agrees at 14 bases. V trimming: 1 base; J trimming: 0 bases; junction bases outside the gene matches: 1. The CDR3 consists of 18 residues. Germline V gene lookup returns CDR1 MNHEY and CDR2 SVGAGI. As DNA, the CDR3 is TGTGCCAGCAGTTACTTGACTAGCGGGAGGGCGAACACCGGGGAGCTGTTTTTT. This encodes CASSYLTSGRANTGELFF.

The chain employs TRBV6-1 and TRBJ1-6; perhaps TRBD1 as D (6 bases). The V end was cut by 7 bases, the J end by 9 bases, with 16 bases between. This CDR3 contains 14 residues. Germline V lookup: CDR1 MNHNS, CDR2 SASEGT. CDR3: CASNLQGPPSPLHF. The CDR3 DNA is TGTGCCAGCAACCTACAGGGCCCCCCTTCACCCCTCCACTTT.

Written as DNA, the CDR3 is TGTGCCACCAGTGATAATGCAGGGGGCGCGGAGACCCAGTACTTC. It specifies CATSDNAGGAETQYF. V is TRBV24-1 and J is TRBJ2-5, with 8 bases lining up with TRBD1. Germline trimming cut 3 bases from V and 5 bases from J; bases unmatched to any gene: 7. From germline, CDR1 is KGHDR and CDR2 SFDVKD. The CDR3 totals 15 residues.